These T cell receptor beta chains were read from a single sample in a study of blood T cell repertoires in COVID-19. Here immunoSEQ multiplex PCR was the method, and the copy in TCRdb shows in-frame clones only, minus some. Found here are around 160,000 clones, 80% to 95% of them singletons; the top ten hold 2%. Sequencing was carried out using peripheral blood. The receptors come from a woman in her fifties or sixties with COVID-19, enrolled during active disease. The CDR3 runs from the conserved cysteine through the conserved F or W. A D gene is named only where the DNA matches it firmly.

d_gene	v_gene	j_gene	CDR3nt	CDR3aa
.	TRBV11-3	TRBJ1-3	TGTGCCAGCAGCCTGGACGGGAGCTCTGGAAACACCATATATTTT	CASSLDGSSGNTIYF
.	TRBV7-3	TRBJ2-3	TGTGCCAGCAGCTTACTTGGCGGGGTCGATACGCAGTATTTT	CASSLLGGVDTQYF
.	TRBV2	TRBJ1-2	TGTGCCAGCAGTGATGGGGGAGGAAACTATGGCTACACCTTC	CASSDGGGNYGYTF
TRBD1	TRBV11-3	TRBJ1-1	TGTGCCAGCAGCCCCCGGACAGGGGCCACTGAAGCTTTCTTT	CASSPRTGATEAFF
.	TRBV5-8	TRBJ1-5	TGTGCCAGCAGCTTGGAGCTAAATAGCAATCAGCCCCAGCATTTT	CASSLELNSNQPQHF
.	TRBV25-1	TRBJ1-2	TGTGCCACATCCGCAGGGTATGGCTACACCTTC	CATSAGYGYTF
.	TRBV7-3	TRBJ1-1	TGTGCCAGCAGCTTAACGGGCAACAGGGCGAACACTGAAGCTTTCTTT	CASSLTGNRANTEAFF
TRBD1	TRBV6-1	TRBJ2-3	TGTGCCAGCAGTGGGGGTGTGACAGGGGACACAGATACGCAGTATTTT	CASSGGVTGDTDTQYF
.	TRBV5-4	TRBJ1-1	TGTGCCAGCAGCCATGGTAGCGGGAACACTGAAGCTTTCTTT	CASSHGSGNTEAFF
.	TRBV30	TRBJ2-3	TGTGCCTGGAGCACAGGAACAGATACGCAGTATTTT	CAWSTGTDTQYF
.	TRBV19	TRBJ1-1	TGTGCCAGTAGTATGGACACCCTAACTGAAGCTTTCTTT	CASSMDTLTEAFF
.	TRBV6-6	TRBJ1-2	TGTGCCAGCAGTTACTTTCGGGGGGCTGATGGCTACACCTTC	CASSYFRGADGYTF
.	TRBV19	TRBJ2-3	TGTGCCAGTAGCCGGGGTCCTAGCACAGATACGCAGTATTTT	CASSRGPSTDTQYF
TRBD1	TRBV5-5	TRBJ1-2	TGTGCCAGCAGCTCGGTCCCGGGACAGTTAGGCCATGGCTACACCTTC	CASSSVPGQLGHGYTF
TRBD1	TRBV6-5	TRBJ1-1	TGTGCCAGCAACCCAAGACAGGGTTTCACTGAAGCTTTCTTT	CASNPRQGFTEAFF
TRBD1	TRBV9	TRBJ1-4	TGTGCCAGCAGCGCCTCGACAGGGGAGGGTGAAAAACTGTTTTTT	CASSASTGEGEKLFF
.	TRBV21-1	TRBJ1-6	TGTGCCAGCAGCAAAGCGGCAGACTATGGGAATTCACCCCTCCACTTT	CASSKAADYGNSPLHF
.	TRBV19	TRBJ1-4	TGTGCCAGTACCCCGGCGACCGGAGGTTGGGAAAAACTGTTTTTT	CASTPATGGWEKLFF
.	TRBV7-2	TRBJ1-2	TGTGCCAGCAGCTTAGCCCCCGAGCTGAGGGCTTATGGCTACACCTTC	CASSLAPELRAYGYTF
.	TRBV5-6	TRBJ1-1	TGTGCCAGCAGCCCGAGCCGGACGTCGGGGGGAGGGACTGAAGCTTTCTTT	CASSPSRTSGGGTEAFF
TRBD1	TRBV2	TRBJ1-3	TGTGCCAGCAGGAGAGCCGGGACAGGGTTTATAGCGTCCTCCGGAAACACCATATATTTT	CASRRAGTGFIASSGNTIYF
.	TRBV6-5	TRBJ2-1	TGTGCCAGCAGCCTCAGGGGGGTGTGGAATGAGCAGTTCTTC	CASSLRGVWNEQFF
.	TRBV9	TRBJ2-1	TGTGCCAGCAGCGTAGCGACTAACAATGAGCAGTTCTTC	CASSVATNNEQFF
TRBD1	TRBV7-3	TRBJ1-6	TGTGCCAGCAGCCGGGACAGGGGTAATTCACCCCTCCACTTT	CASSRDRGNSPLHF
TRBD1	TRBV5-1	TRBJ1-3	TGCGCCAGCAGTGGTGCAGGGGGCCTCTCTGGAAACACCATATATTTT	CASSGAGGLSGNTIYF
.	TRBV18	TRBJ2-1	TGTGCCAGCTCACCTCGCTCCTACAATGAGCAGTTCTTC	CASSPRSYNEQFF
.	TRBV4-1	TRBJ1-2	TGCGCCAGCAGCCAAGATGTTCAGGACTATGGCTACACCTTC	CASSQDVQDYGYTF
TRBD1	TRBV5-1	TRBJ1-1	TGCGCCAGCAGCTTGAGCGGGACAGGAAACACTGAAGCTTTCTTT	CASSLSGTGNTEAFF
TRBD2	TRBV7-9	TRBJ2-5	TGTGCCAGCACCCCTTGGGGGGGGGAGAACCAAGAGACCCAGTACTTC	CASTPWGGENQETQYF
.	TRBV4-1	TRBJ1-1	TGCGCCAGCCGAGAACCAGGTTCGAACACTGAAGCTTTCTTT	CASREPGSNTEAFF
TRBD1	TRBV12-5	TRBJ1-4	TGTGCTAGTGGTTTGGTAACGGCAGGGGGTGAAAAACTGTTTTTT	CASGLVTAGGEKLFF
.	TRBV5-4	TRBJ2-6	TGTGCCAGCAGCCCCCCAGGGGACCCTTTAACCAACGTCCTGACTTTC	CASSPPGDPLTNVLTF
.	TRBV15	TRBJ2-1	TGTGCCACCAGCAGAGATCTAGGGGCTCCTTACAATGAGCAGTTCTTC	CATSRDLGAPYNEQFF
.	TRBV10-3	TRBJ1-2	TGTGCCATCAGTGCGGGGGAGGGGTCGCTCGGTAACTATGGCTACACCTTC	CAISAGEGSLGNYGYTF
.	TRBV6-6	TRBJ2-1	TGTGCCAGCAGTTACGGGGGGTCCGAGCAGTTCTTC	CASSYGGSEQFF
TRBD1	TRBV3-1/TRBV3-2	TRBJ1-2	TGTGCCAGCAGCCAAGCTTGGGAACCGGGACAGGGGTTTGGCTACACCTTC	CASSQAWEPGQGFGYTF
.	TRBV9	TRBJ2-1	TGTGCCAGCACCCCCGGAGACGAGAGAGGCAATGAGCAGTTCTTC	CASTPGDERGNEQFF
TRBD2	TRBV7-2	TRBJ2-5	TGTGCCAGCAGCTTAGTCAGGCTAGCGGGGGAGACCCAGTACTTC	CASSLVRLAGETQYF
.	TRBV20-1	TRBJ1-2	TGCAGTGCTGGTGGGACACCGGTTGGCTACACCTTC	CSAGGTPVGYTF
TRBD2	TRBV28	TRBJ2-5	TGTGCCAGCAGTTTATGGTCTAGCGGGGGCCCGGGAGATGGGACCCAGTACTTC	CASSLWSSGGPGDGTQYF
.	TRBV7-2	TRBJ2-1	TGTGCCAGCAGCTTATCTGGCGGGGCCTACAATGAGCAGTTCTTC	CASSLSGGAYNEQFF
.	TRBV15	TRBJ1-3	TGTGCCACCAGCAGGGGAGACGCGGCCTCTGGAAACACCATATATTTT	CATSRGDAASGNTIYF
.	TRBV7-8	TRBJ2-5	TGTGCCAGCAAAGGGGGGGGAGAGACCCAGTACTTC	CASKGGGETQYF